This T cell receptor beta chain was sequenced for a study of T cells in Graves' hyperthyroidism and ophthalmopathy. The study's findings and limits: Before onset, ophthalmopathy was predicted by the model a median approximately 6.7 months earlier. Most clonotypes expanded in thyroid above 0.001 were likewise present in blood.

The study enrolled patients aged 18 to 65 with newly diagnosed hyperthyroidism of under 2 months' duration. PBMCs came from around 10 ml fresh peripheral blood. Ten or more counts support this clonotype. Its specificity is not known. The CDR3 regions of TCR beta were amplified from RNA transcripts. The primer set for the first-round RT-PCR of the TCR CDR3 was HTBI. Via MiXCR, TCRdb re-called the multiplex PCR reads, giving one row per CDR3 protein. Of fewer than 350,000 distinct CDR3 sequences listed, roughly 13% are singletons. Per germline, CDR1 LGHNA and CDR2 YSLEER. The CDR3 has 13 amino acids. Losses at the gene ends were 2 bases for V and 5 bases for J; bases not matched to a gene: 1.

Sequenced sample: blood. This clonotype was obtained from a woman aged 30 to 39 with Graves' hyperthyroidism that later progressed to Graves' ophthalmopathy. V usage is TRBV4-3 and J usage is TRBJ1-1; 8 positions match TRBD1. In DNA form, the CDR3 reads TGCGCCAGCAGCCAACGACAGGGGACTGAAGCTTTCTTT. Residues: CASSQRQGTEAFF.